This TCR beta chain was recorded in a study of blood T cell repertoires in COVID-19. Study at large: Sample material is recorded as cDNA or gDNA derived from T cells, B-cell-depleted T cells, or PBMCs.

The length of the CDR3 is 18 residues. Germline-derived CDR1 and CDR2 are SGHDT and YYEEEE. The junction had 12 bases not matched to a gene; V was cut back by 3 bases and J by 1 base. Enrolment of Seattle patients took place during active infection, and they were followed longitudinally. How the authors handled the data: Amplification with reference gene primers provided the estimates of nucleated cell counts. Some clones are missing from TCRdb's copy, which holds only in-frame ones; the method was immunoSEQ multiplex PCR. The V and J calls and clone size are taken from that table; D and trimming were inferred from the DNA. The sample consists of about 320,000 clones, roughly 89% of them appearing once.

The chain couples TRBV5-6 to TRBJ2-3; 9 nucleotides agree with TRBD1. This TCR derives from a woman aged 30 to 39 with COVID-19, enrolled during active disease. The specimen was peripheral blood. The CDR3 DNA follows: TGTGCCAGCAGCTGGGACAGGGTGGGCGCGTTGGGCACAGATACGCAGTATTTT. This encodes CASSWDRVGALGTDTQYF.